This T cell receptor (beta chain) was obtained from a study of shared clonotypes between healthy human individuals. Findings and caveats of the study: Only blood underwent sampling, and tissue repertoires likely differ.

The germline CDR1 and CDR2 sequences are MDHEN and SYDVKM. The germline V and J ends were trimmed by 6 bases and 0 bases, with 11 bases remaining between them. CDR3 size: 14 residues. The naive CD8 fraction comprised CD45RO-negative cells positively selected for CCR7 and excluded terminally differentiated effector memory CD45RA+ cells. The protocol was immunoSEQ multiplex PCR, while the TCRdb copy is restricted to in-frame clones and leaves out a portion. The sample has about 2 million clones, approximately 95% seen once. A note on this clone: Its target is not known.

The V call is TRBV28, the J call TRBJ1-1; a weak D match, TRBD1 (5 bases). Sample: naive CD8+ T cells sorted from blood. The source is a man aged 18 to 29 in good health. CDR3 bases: TGTGCCAGCAGCAGACAGTACATGAACACTGAAGCTTTCTTT. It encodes CASSRQYMNTEAFF. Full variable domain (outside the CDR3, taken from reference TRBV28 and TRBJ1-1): DVKVTQSSRYLVKRTGEKVFLECVQDMDHENMFWYRQDPGLGLRLIYFSYDVKMKEKGDIPEGYSVSREKKERFSLILESASTNQTSMYLCASSRQYMNTEAFFGQGTRLTVV.